This is a list of T cell receptor beta chains from one sample in a study of CD8 T cells in Susac syndrome. In TCRdb, the immunoSEQ multiplex PCR reads were re-called with MiXCR into one record per CDR3 protein. The sample consists of about 300,000 distinct CDR3 sequences, around 89% of them appearing once. Sequenced input: CD8+ T cells from PBMCs. The receptor source for this set is a human donor with multiple sclerosis. CDR3s include the opening cysteine and the closing phenylalanine or tryptophan. A D gene is named only where the DNA matches it firmly. The listing skips clone size in some rows; elsewhere it reads once, few, many or a size class.

v_call	clone_size	j_call	d_call	cdr3_aa	cdr3_nt
TRBV19	NA	TRBJ2-2	NA	CASSILGTGELFF	TGTGCCAGTAGTATTTTGGGCACCGGGGAGCTGTTTTTT
TRBV28	once	TRBJ2-3	TRBD2	CASEGRGRSTQYF	TGTGCCAGTGAAGGTCGCGGGAGGAGTACGCAGTATTTT
TRBV20-1	few	TRBJ2-1	TRBD2	CSARDGTSGYNEQFF	TGCAGTGCTAGAGATGGGACTAGCGGGTACAATGAGCAGTTCTTC
TRBV28	NA	TRBJ1-1	TRBD1	CASSFQGAYTEAFF	TGTGCCAGCAGTTTCCAGGGGGCGTACACTGAAGCTTTCTTT
TRBV6-1	NA	TRBJ2-1	NA	CASSAPTSRRGRWREQFF	TGTGCCAGCAGTGCCCCCACTTCCCGGCGGGGGCGTTGGCGGGAGCAGTTCTTC
TRBV30	NA	TRBJ2-1	TRBD2	CAWSVLAGGDNEQFF	TGTGCCTGGAGTGTACTGGCGGGAGGGGACAATGAGCAGTTCTTC
TRBV28	NA	TRBJ1-5	NA	CASSYRDKGNQPQHF	TGTGCCAGCAGTTACAGGGATAAGGGCAATCAGCCCCAGCATTTT
TRBV6-2/TRBV6-3	NA	TRBJ1-3	TRBD1	CAHRDRGFGGNTIYF	TGTGCCCACCGGGACAGGGGGTTCGGTGGAAACACCATATATTTT
TRBV20-1	NA	TRBJ2-1	NA	CSARTRNGHEQFF	TGCAGTGCTAGGACTAGAAATGGCCATGAGCAGTTCTTC
TRBV27	NA	TRBJ1-2	TRBD1	CASSFGTGVYGYTF	TGTGCCAGCAGTTTCGGGACAGGGGTCTATGGCTACACCTTC
TRBV4-2	NA	TRBJ1-1	TRBD1	CASSQDSGQGNEAFF	TGTGCCAGCAGCCAAGATTCTGGACAGGGGAATGAAGCTTTCTTT
TRBV3-1	once	TRBJ2-7	NA	CASSQDQGYEQYF	TGTGCCAGCAGCCAAGATCAAGGTTACGAGCAGTACTTC
TRBV27	NA	TRBJ2-7	NA	CASSFGAAYEQYF	TGTGCCAGCAGTTTCGGGGCCGCCTACGAGCAGTACTTC
TRBV4-3	NA	TRBJ2-1	TRBD2	CASSQEGWLAAQQFF	TGCGCCAGCAGCCAAGAGGGGTGGCTAGCGGCCCAGCAGTTCTTC
TRBV9	NA	TRBJ2-7	TRBD2	CASSPGTSGGSEQYF	TGTGCCAGCAGCCCGGGGACTAGCGGGGGTAGCGAGCAGTACTTC
TRBV27	NA	TRBJ2-5	NA	CASSLWDQETQYF	TGTGCCAGCAGTTTATGGGACCAAGAGACCCAGTACTTC